The subject of this entry is one T cell receptor beta chain. This record belongs to a study of cytomegalovirus exposure and HLA in healthy donors. Study summary: Prior work identified more than 90 million unique TCR beta sequences in 150 million to 200 million T cells.

There are 16 residues in the CDR3. The ends were cut back, 1 base at V and 0 bases at J, with 10 bases in the middle. Germline CDR1 is LNHDA and CDR2 is SQIVND (reference sequence). The primer mix had 60 Vbeta and 13 Jbeta primers. Clones were read by immunoSEQ multiplex PCR, and TCRdb kept only the in-frame ones, dropping some. This table has about 140,000 clones, about 78% appearing once. The chain uses TRBV19 and TRBJ1-3; D unclear. Source material: PBMCs. The TCR was taken from a male donor in good health and CMV-seronegative. CDR3 amino acids: CASSIGRNYSGNTIYF. CDR3 coding DNA: TGTGCCAGTAGTATAGGCCGCAACTACTCTGGAAACACCATATATTTT.